The TCR beta chain described here comes from a study of post-analysis software for immune sequencing data (dated by TCRdb to the mid-2010s). Background on the whole study: Disease courses on record covered relapsing-remitting, secondary progressive and progressive-relapsing multiple sclerosis, though some patients had no subtype annotation. The multiple sclerosis patient repertoires were compared with more than 10 previously published healthy control repertoires from donors aged 6 to 25 years. A subset of samples was prepared in parallel using single-end sample barcoding, then pooled and co-amplified after Illumina adapter ligation. What the study reported, not specific to this receptor: Significantly higher frequencies in patients than in controls were found for roughly 5 TRBV segments, including TRBV5-6, TRBV5-1 and TRBV20-1. The multiple sclerosis patient group was slightly younger than the control group. Compared with controls, multiple sclerosis patients had significantly lower normalized Chao1 diversity, a finding suggesting substantial peripheral T-cell clonal expansion. Strong co-clustering of samples prepared in the same batch was shown by direct clustering with F measure, prompting a batch-effect correction.

This clonotype was recorded a few times. The antigen this receptor binds is unknown. No base qualities exist here, and no much larger clone lies one base off it. Including the terminal cysteine and phenylalanine, the CDR3 comprises 16 residues. The only DNA kept is the CDR3, 48 bases in frame from the first base. The CDR1 and CDR2 encoded by the germline V gene (reference sequence) are MNHNY and SVGAGI. V drops 0 bases and J drops 2 bases, leaving 13 bases in between. TCR beta repertoires were profiled from peripheral blood of approximately 13 young patients with multiple sclerosis to demonstrate the VDJtools post-analysis software. The multiple sclerosis patients were children and adolescents between roughly 6 and 15 years of age. The library was made by PCR. Data came from an Illumina HiSeq 2500. Unique molecular identifiers were incorporated into TCR beta cDNA libraries to reduce PCR and sequencing biases. Per 1 to 10 million input T cells, approximately 500,000 cDNA molecules were obtained, such that each molecule approximated one T cell. Patient libraries were prepared and sequenced with the same protocol used for the earlier healthy control dataset. Within a given batch, samples were prepared together, multiplexed and sequenced on the same HiSeq lane. In the authors' own workflow: Raw barcoded reads were processed with MIGEC, and single-read molecular identifier groups were discarded before consensus assembly and CDR3 extraction. Clonotype tables were post-analysed with VDJtools, normalizing diversity by down-sampling all datasets to the smallest sample size. In repertoire overlap clustering, CDR3 amino acid sequences, but not nucleotide sequences, were matched to correct batch-related cross-sample contamination. TCRdb ran its own pipeline on the public reads, namely fastp trimming at Q25 and MiXCR clone calling, and kept in-frame beta chains. Merged by CDR3 protein, the rows form single entries marked with the most common genes and DNA. The V and J calls were determined by TCRdb, not by the authors. In this sample the table shows under 650,000 distinct CDR3 sequences, about 44% of which occur a single time. More than 1.5% of the sample is in the top ten clones.

Sequencing was performed on blood. The clonotype was recovered from a girl between 10 and 17 years old with multiple sclerosis. The sequence is built from TRBV6-6 and TRBJ1-2, and possibly TRBD1, on 5 matching bases. The CDR3 protein is CASSYSGRVGNYGYTF. The nucleotides read TGTGCCAGCAGTTACTCCGGCAGGGTCGGGAACTATGGCTACACCTTC.